The sequence of this T cell receptor (beta chain) was determined in a study of blood T cell repertoires in COVID-19 (dated by TCRdb to about 2020). Some background on the complete study: The collaborator samples originated in the United States, Italy and Spain and spanned the acute and convalescent phases of COVID-19. The material from the prospective study consisted of cDNA or gDNA derived from T cells, B-cell-depleted T cells, or PBMCs. Deeply sampled blood TCRbeta repertoires from subjects exposed to, actively infected with, or recovered from COVID-19 were included in the dataset. The repertoires were released in a freely available public database intended as a resource for research on the immune response to SARS-CoV-2. The samples were drawn from two sources: the first 160 participants of the ongoing ImmuneRACE study, and about 1,300 subjects contributed by 6 global collaborators. A de-identified subject ID, COVID-19 status, age in years and sex were almost always included in the sample metadata. HLA class I and class II types, where available, came from metadata supplied by the sample provider rather than from assay-based typing.

Study-wide findings and limitations: The quantity of clinical and demographic metadata differed by source and by participant and was supplied without curation.

The cysteine opens and the phenylalanine closes a CDR3 of 16 amino acids. Only the CDR3 portion is preserved as DNA: 48 bases, with reading frame beginning at the first base. From a lookup of the germline V gene (reference sequence), CDR1 and CDR2 are LNHDA and SQIVND. Unmatched junction bases come to 10, with V trimmed by 5 bases and J by 6 bases. TCRbeta CDR3 regions were amplified from genomic DNA using the immunoSEQ Assay, a bias-controlled multiplex PCR. The published analysis was carried out like this. Within the assay, amplification of reference gene primers was used to estimate how many nucleated cells each sample contained. To quantify the absolute abundance of each unique TCRbeta CDR3 rearrangement, sequence reads were collapsed and filtered. Productive Simpson clonality was computed per sample as the square root of Simpson's diversity index over productive rearrangements. TCRdb re-hosts the immuneACCESS table, in-frame sequences only. Its copies lack some clones; in the studies checked, an unresolved V gene accounts for under half of them, and the cause for the rest is not known. V, J and clone size were drawn from that table, and D and trimming were deduced from the DNA. The sample table contains about 130,000 clones; only one count was recorded for roughly 77% of them. 5% of the sample goes to the ten largest clones.

Only a few counts were recorded for this clone. Its antigen target is currently unknown. No base qualities exist here, and no much larger clone lies one base off it. At one collaborating source in Seattle, patients were enrolled during active infection and were followed longitudinally through the course of disease. Each collaborating institution followed its own protocols to collect whole blood in K2EDTA tubes. For TCRbeta analysis, collaborator samples were shipped as frozen whole blood, as isolated PBMCs, or as DNA extracted from either sample type. The sequence derives from a woman aged 70-85 years with COVID-19, enrolled during active disease. Sequenced material: peripheral blood. The chain couples TRBV19 to TRBJ1-6, with TRBD1 matching 7 junction bases. The DNA sequence follows: TGTGCCAGTAGTCCCCAGGGACAGAGTTCTAATTCACCCCTCCACTTT. Its translation reads: CASSPQGQSSNSPLHF.